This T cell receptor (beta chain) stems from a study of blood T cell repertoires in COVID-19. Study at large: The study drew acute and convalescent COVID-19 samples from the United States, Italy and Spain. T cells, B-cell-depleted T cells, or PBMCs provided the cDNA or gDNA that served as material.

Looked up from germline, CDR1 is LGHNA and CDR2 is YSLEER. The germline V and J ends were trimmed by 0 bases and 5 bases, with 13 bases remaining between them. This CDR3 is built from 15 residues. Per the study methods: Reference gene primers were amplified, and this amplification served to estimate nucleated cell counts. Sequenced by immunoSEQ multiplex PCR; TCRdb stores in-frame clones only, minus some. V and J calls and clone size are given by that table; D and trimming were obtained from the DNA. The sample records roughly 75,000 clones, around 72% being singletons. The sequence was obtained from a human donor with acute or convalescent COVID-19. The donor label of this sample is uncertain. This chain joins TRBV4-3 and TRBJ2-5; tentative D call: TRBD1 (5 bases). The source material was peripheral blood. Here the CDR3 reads CASSQDWGREETQYF. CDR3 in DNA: TGCGCCAGCAGCCAAGATTGGGGCCGCGAGGAGACCCAGTACTTC.